The T cell receptor (beta chain) under discussion was sequenced for a study of T cell changes during pregnancy in multiple sclerosis. Profiled with immunoSEQ multiplex PCR; TCRdb holds only in-frame clones, not every one. The sample has tens of thousands of clones; about 93% are singletons. This CDR3 is 15 amino acids long. CDR1 is MGHDK and CDR2 is SYGVNS in the germline V gene. Trimming at V came to 4 bases and at J to 4 bases, leaving 5 bases not matched to a gene. The clonotype originates from a female donor with multiple sclerosis, enrolled in a pregnancy study. J is TRBJ2-1 and V is TRBV25-1, with 9 bases that match TRBD2. The sample consisted of CD8+ T cells from peripheral blood mononuclear cells, taken in the third trimester of pregnancy. CDR3 in amino acids: CASSGLAEPYNEQFF. The DNA for the CDR3 is TGTGCCAGCAGTGGACTAGCGGAACCGTACAATGAGCAGTTCTTC.